Following are 13 T cell receptor beta chains from one sample sequenced in a study of T cells after yellow fever vaccination. TCRdb itself ran the 5' RACE reads through MiXCR, one entry per CDR3 protein. The sample carries 45,000 to 60,000 distinct CDR3 sequences, approximately 6.6% recorded once. This material consisted of CD8+ T cells not binding an NS4B(214-222) dextramer, sorted from PBMCs, taken roughly 45 days after the first yellow fever vaccination. The receptors here all came from a man aged 18 to 30 who received the YFV17D yellow fever vaccine.

The V and J genes are TRBV4-3 and TRBJ2-1, with TRBD2 identical over 13 bases. The CDR3 spans 19 residues. The germline CDR1 and CDR2 sequences are LGHNA and YSLEER. The junction had 12 bases not matched to a gene; V was cut back by 0 bases and J by 7 bases. The chain's CDR3 is CASSQDRSVGTSGDNEQFF. In nucleotides, the CDR3 is TGCGCCAGCAGCCAAGATAGAAGTGTTGGGACTAGCGGGGATAATGAGCAGTTCTTC.

This clonotype counts as medium-sized (0.01 to 0.1%). V usage is TRBV29-1 and J usage is TRBJ2-7; D unclear. The CDR3 contains 12 residues. V lost 1 base and J 5 bases, leaving 9 bases between the germline ends. Germline values: CDR1 SQVTM, CDR2 ANQGSEA. The CDR3 loop is CSVEVRADEQYF. The CDR3 region has the DNA TGCAGCGTTGAAGTTCGGGCAGACGAGCAGTACTTC.

In its sample, this clonotype was seen a few times. The chain carries TRBV20-1 and TRBJ1-4, with D possibly being TRBD1 (5 bases). Trimming removed 0 bases from V and 8 bases from J, with 19 bases in between. Germline values: CDR1 DFQATT, CDR2 SNEGSKA (reference sequence). The CDR3 has 16 residues. The CDR3 DNA reads as TGCAGTGCTAGAGATCCGGGGGAAGGATTCGTAGAAAAACTGTTTTTT. It specifies CSARDPGEGFVEKLFF.

Concerning this clonotype itself: A much larger clone sits a single nucleotide away, making a read error possible. The chain has TRBV5-1 and TRBJ2-3, with 9 bases matching TRBD1. The CDR3 has 15 amino acids. Germline V CDR1 and CDR2: SGHRS, YFSETQ. The CDR3 DNA reads TGCGCCAGCAGCTACCGGGACAGGGTTACAGATGCGCAGTATTTT. This codes for CASSYRDRVTDAQYF.

This clonotype was picked up many times. This chain links TRBV7-9 with TRBJ1-2; no clear D. The CDR3 runs 16 residues. CDR1 is SEHNR, CDR2 FQNEAQ, per germline (reference sequence). V was shortened by 6 bases and J by 2 bases, with 19 bases between the two germline ends. The CDR3 DNA reads as TGTGCCAGCAGAGCCGGGAACCTTGGGTTCAACTATGGCTACACCTTC. Its protein product is CASRAGNLGFNYGYTF.

This clonotype was seen many times. This CDR3 reads CASSYPGEQFF. In nucleotides, the CDR3 is TGTGCCAGCAGTTATCCGGGGGAGCAGTTCTTC. The chain couples TRBV6-5 to TRBJ2-1, with a possible D match to TRBD2 (5 bases). The CDR3 loop spans 11 amino acids. Trimming stripped 3 bases from V and 10 bases from J, with 7 bases between. The germline V gene has CDR1 MNHEY and CDR2 SVGAGI.

The V call is TRBV11-2, the J call TRBJ2-7, with unresolved D. The CDR3 sequence is 15 residues long. Germline V gives CDR1 SGHAT, CDR2 FQNNGV. Trimming cost V 1 base and J 4 bases, with 14 bases left between them. DNA for the CDR3: TGTGCCAGCAGCTTAGTTCGGTGGGCAAAATACGAGCAGTACTTC. Amino acids: CASSLVRWAKYEQYF.

This clonotype was seen only a few times. The V gene is TRBV6-5, the J gene TRBJ1-2; no reliable D call. CDR3 length: 13 amino acids. The V gene lost 1 base and the J gene lost 7 bases, with 10 bases spanning the gap. The germline CDR1 and CDR2 sequences are MNHEY and SVGAGI. CDR3 in DNA: TGTGCCAGCAGTTACTTATCAACCGTTGGCTACACCTTC. It codes for CASSYLSTVGYTF.

V usage is TRBV12-5 and J usage is TRBJ2-5; D is perhaps TRBD1 (6 bases). Trimming took 3 bases from V and 2 from J, leaving 13 bases between them. CDR1 and CDR2 from the germline V gene are LGHNT and FRNRAP. CDR3 length: 15 residues. In nucleotides, the CDR3 is TGTGCTAGTGGTTTCTCCTACAGGGTGCAAGAGACCCAGTACTTC. This gives the protein CASGFSYRVQETQYF.

This clonotype has a handful of counts. The rearrangement uses TRBV6-5 and TRBJ2-3; no clear D gene. There are 14 residues in the CDR3. Germline V CDR1 and CDR2: MNHEY, SVGAGI. Trimming removed 0 bases from V and 0 bases from J, with 4 bases in between. The CDR3, as DNA: TGTGCCAGCAGTTACTCGAGCAGCACAGATACGCAGTATTTT. Amino acids: CASSYSSSTDTQYF.

The CDR3 reads CASSSPGRRNVLTF. CDR3 bases: TGTGCCAGCAGCTCTCCGGGACGTCGGAACGTCCTGACTTTC. The chain carries TRBV11-1 and TRBJ2-6; D tentatively reads TRBD1 or TRBD2 (5 bases each). The germline V and J ends were trimmed by 4 bases and 10 bases, with 14 bases remaining between them. From germline, CDR1 is SGHAT and CDR2 FQDESV (reference sequence). The CDR3 totals 14 residues.

In this sample, this clonotype turned up many times. V is TRBV29-1 and J is TRBJ2-2; D is uncertain. Germline CDR1 is SQVTM and CDR2 is ANQGSEA. There are 12 residues in the CDR3. Trimming took off 4 bases at V and 4 bases at J, with 7 bases between the two ends. The CDR3 sequence is CSVGHSTGELFF. The CDR3 DNA reads as TGCAGCGTTGGACACAGCACCGGGGAGCTGTTTTTT.

There are many counts of this clonotype. The genes are TRBV7-2 and TRBJ1-5, with D perhaps TRBD1 (6 bases). This CDR3 spans 15 amino acids. The V end lost 4 bases, the J end lost 0 bases, and 10 bases lay between the germline ends. Germline values: CDR1 SGHTA, CDR2 FQGNSA. CDR3 bases: TGTGCCAGCAGCTGGGGGGCAGATAGCAATCAGCCCCAGCATTTT. Protein product: CASSWGADSNQPQHF.